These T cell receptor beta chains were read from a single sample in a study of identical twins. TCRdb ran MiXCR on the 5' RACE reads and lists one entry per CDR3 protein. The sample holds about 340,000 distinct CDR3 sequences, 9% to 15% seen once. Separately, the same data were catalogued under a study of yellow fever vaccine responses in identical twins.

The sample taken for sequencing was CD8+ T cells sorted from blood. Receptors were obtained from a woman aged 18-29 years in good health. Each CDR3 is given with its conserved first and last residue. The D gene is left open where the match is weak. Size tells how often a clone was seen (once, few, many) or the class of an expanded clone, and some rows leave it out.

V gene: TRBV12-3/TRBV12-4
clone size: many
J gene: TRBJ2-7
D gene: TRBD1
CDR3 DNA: TGTGCCAGCAGTGACGGACAGGGCACACCCTACGAGCAGTACTTC
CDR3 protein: CASSDGQGTPYEQYF

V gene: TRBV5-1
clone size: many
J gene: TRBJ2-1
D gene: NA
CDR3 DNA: TGCGCCAGCAGCTTGTTGCCCTCCGGTGAGACCTACAATGAGCAGTTCTTC
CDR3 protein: CASSLLPSGETYNEQFF

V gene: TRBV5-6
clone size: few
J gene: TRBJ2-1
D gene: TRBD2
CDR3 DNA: TGTGCCAGCAGCTCGGAGGTTCTAGCGGGAGTAGTTAATGAGCAGTTCTTC
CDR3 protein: CASSSEVLAGVVNEQFF

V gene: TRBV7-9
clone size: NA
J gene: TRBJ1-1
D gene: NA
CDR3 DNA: TGTGCCAGCAGCGGGGTGGTTAAAGCTTTCTTT
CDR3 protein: CASSGVVKAFF

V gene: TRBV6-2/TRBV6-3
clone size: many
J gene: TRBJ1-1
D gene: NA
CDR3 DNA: TGTGCCAGCAGTTACTCGGCAGGGCTCACTGAAGCTTTCTTT
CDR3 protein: CASSYSAGLTEAFF

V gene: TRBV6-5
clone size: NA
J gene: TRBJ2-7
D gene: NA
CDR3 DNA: TGTGCCAGCAGTTACTCGACGGCGGGAACCTACGAGCAGTACTTC
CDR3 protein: CASSYSTAGTYEQYF

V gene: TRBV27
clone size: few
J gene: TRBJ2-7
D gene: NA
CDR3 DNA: TGTGCCAGCAGTCTGGACCCCGAGAGCTCCTACGAGCAGTACTTC
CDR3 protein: CASSLDPESSYEQYF

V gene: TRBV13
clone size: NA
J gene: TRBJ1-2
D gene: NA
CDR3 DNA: TGTGCCAGCAGCTTACAATATGGCTACACCTTC
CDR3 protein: CASSLQYGYTF

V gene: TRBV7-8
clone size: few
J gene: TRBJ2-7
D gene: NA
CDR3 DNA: TGTGCCAGCAGCTTACGGCCCCGCAGCTCCTACGAGCAGTACTTC
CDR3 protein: CASSLRPRSSYEQYF

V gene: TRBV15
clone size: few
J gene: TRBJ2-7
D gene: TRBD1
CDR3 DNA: TGTGCCACCAGCAGAGATCGGGACAGGGGGCACAATACGGGGGAGCAGTACTTC
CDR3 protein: CATSRDRDRGHNTGEQYF

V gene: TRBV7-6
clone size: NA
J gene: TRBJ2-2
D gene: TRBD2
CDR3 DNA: TGTGCCAGCAGCCCACGGGACTACCTCACCGGGGAGCTGTTTTTT
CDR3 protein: CASSPRDYLTGELFF

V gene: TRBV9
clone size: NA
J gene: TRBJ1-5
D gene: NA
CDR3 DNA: TGTGCCAGCAGCGTAGAGTCCCTGTCTCAGCCCCAGCATTTT
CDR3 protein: CASSVESLSQPQHF

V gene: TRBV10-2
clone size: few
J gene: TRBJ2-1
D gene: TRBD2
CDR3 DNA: TGCGCCAGCATCGGGCTAGCGGGCCCGGGGCACAATGAGCAGTTCTTC
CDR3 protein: CASIGLAGPGHNEQFF

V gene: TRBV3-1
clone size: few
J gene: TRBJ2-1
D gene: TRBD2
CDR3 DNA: TGTGCCAGCAGCCCCGGTAGCGGGAAGGGAGAAGAGCAGTTCTTC
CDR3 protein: CASSPGSGKGEEQFF

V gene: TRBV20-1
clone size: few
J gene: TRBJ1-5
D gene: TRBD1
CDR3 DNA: TGCAGTGCAGCCGGGACAGATTATCAGCCCCAGCATTTT
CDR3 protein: CSAAGTDYQPQHF

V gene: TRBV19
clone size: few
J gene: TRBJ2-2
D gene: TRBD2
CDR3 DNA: TGTGCCAGTAGTCTCAAAGGACTAGCTGGGGAGCTGTTTTTT
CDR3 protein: CASSLKGLAGELFF

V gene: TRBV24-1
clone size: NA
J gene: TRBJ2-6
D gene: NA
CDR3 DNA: TGTGCCACCAGTGATCGATACGGGACTGGGGCCAACGTCCTGACTTTC
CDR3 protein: CATSDRYGTGANVLTF

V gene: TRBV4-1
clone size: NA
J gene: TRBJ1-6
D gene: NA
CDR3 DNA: TGCGCCAGCAGCCAAGATGGGCGGGGGGCGAATTCACCCCTCCACTTT
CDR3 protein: CASSQDGRGANSPLHF

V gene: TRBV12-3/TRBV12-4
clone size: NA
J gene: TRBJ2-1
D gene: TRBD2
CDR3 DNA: TGTGCCAGCACGACTAGCGGGAGAGTCGATGAGCAGTTCTTC
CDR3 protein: CASTTSGRVDEQFF

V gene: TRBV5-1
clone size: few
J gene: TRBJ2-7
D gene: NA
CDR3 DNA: TGCGCCAGCAGCTGGGAAGGGACTTTCTTTGGGGAGCAGTACTTC
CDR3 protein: CASSWEGTFFGEQYF

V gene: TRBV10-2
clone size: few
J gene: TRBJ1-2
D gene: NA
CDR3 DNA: TGCGCCAGCAGTGAAGGGGGGATCGGCTATGGCTACACCTTC
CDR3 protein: CASSEGGIGYGYTF

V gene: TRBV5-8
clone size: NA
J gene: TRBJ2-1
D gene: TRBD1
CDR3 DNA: TGTGCCAGCTGGAAGGGACAGGGGGGCTACAATGAGCAGTTCTTC
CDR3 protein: CASWKGQGGYNEQFF

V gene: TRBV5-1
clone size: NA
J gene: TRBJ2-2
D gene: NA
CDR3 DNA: TGCGCCAGCAGCCCGACAGACCCGAACACCGGGGAGCTGTTTTTT
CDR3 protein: CASSPTDPNTGELFF

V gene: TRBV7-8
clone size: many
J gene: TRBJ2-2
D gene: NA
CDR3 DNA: TGTGCCAGCAGCCCCCAATGTTGCAGGGACCAGATAATTACCGGGGAGCTGTTTTTT
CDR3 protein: CASSPQCCRDQIITGELFF

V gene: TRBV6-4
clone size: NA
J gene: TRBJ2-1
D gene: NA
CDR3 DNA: TGTGCCAGCAGTGACTCGGCAAGCAAGTCCTACAATGAGCAGTTCTTC
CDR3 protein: CASSDSASKSYNEQFF

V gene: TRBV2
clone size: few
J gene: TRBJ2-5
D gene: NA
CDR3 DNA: TGTGCCAGCAGTGAAGCTGGGTGGGGGGGCCGAGAGCAAGAGACCCAGTACTTC
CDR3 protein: CASSEAGWGGREQETQYF

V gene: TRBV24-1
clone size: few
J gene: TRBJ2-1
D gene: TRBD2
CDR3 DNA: TGTGCCACCAGTGATTCACCCGGACTAGCGGGGGGAAGCTCCTACAATGAGCAGTTCTTC
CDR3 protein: CATSDSPGLAGGSSYNEQFF

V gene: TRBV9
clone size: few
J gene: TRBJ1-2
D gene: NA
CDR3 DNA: TGTGCCAGCAGCGTAGACGACAGTAACTATGGCTACACCTTC
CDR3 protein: CASSVDDSNYGYTF

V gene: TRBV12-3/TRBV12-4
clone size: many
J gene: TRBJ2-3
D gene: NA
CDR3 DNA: TGTGCCAGCAGTCTCGCCGGGGGGCGGGGAGATACGCAGTATTTT
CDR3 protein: CASSLAGGRGDTQYF

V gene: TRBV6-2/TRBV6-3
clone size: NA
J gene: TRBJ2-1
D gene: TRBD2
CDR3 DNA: TGTGCCAGCAGTTCCAAAGGGGAGGGGTACAATGAGCAGTTCTTC
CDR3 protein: CASSSKGEGYNEQFF

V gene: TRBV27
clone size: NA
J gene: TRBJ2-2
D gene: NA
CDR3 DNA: TGTGCCAGCAGTCCGGGACTGTTGAACACCGGGGAGCTGTTTTTT
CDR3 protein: CASSPGLLNTGELFF

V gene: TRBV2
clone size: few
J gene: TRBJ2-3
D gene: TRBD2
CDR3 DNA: TGTGCCAGCAGTGACACTAGCGGGAGGGCCAGTAGCACAGATACGCAGTATTTT
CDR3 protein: CASSDTSGRASSTDTQYF

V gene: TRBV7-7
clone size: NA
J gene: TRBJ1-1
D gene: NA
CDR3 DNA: TGTGCCAGCAGCTTGGGACCGGGGGCTGAAGCTTTCTTT
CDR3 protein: CASSLGPGAEAFF

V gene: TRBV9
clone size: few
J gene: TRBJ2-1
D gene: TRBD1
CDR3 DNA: TGTGCCAGCAGTTTCCGGGACAGACTTTACAATGAGCAGTTCTTC
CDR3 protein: CASSFRDRLYNEQFF

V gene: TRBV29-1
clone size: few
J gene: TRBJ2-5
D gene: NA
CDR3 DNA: TGCAGCGCCACCTTCAGCAGGGAAGGACGGGGGACCCAGTACTTC
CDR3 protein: CSATFSREGRGTQYF

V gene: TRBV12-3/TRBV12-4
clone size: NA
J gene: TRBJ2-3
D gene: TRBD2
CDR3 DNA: TGTGCCAGCAGTCTTCGGGAGGACGGCACAGATACGCAGTATTTT
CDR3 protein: CASSLREDGTDTQYF

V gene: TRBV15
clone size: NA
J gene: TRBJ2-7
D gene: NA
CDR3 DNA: TGTGCCACCAGCACCCTCCTGGGCGACTCCTTCTACGAGCAGTACTTC
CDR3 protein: CATSTLLGDSFYEQYF

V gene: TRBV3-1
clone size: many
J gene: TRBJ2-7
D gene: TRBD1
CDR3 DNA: TGTGCCAGCAGCGTCCGGGACAGGGTAATCGACGAGCAGTACTTC
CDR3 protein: CASSVRDRVIDEQYF

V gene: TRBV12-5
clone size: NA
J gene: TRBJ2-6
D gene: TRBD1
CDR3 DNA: TGTGCTAGTGGTTTGGACAGGGGGCCCGTTCGATCATCTGGGGCCAACGTCCTGACTTTC
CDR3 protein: CASGLDRGPVRSSGANVLTF

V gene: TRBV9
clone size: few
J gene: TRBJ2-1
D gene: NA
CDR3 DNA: TGTGCCAGCAGCGTGAACCCTAGCTCCAATGAGCAGTTCTTC
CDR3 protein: CASSVNPSSNEQFF

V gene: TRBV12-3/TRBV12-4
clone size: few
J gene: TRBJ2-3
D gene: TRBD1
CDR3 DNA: TGTGCCAGCAGCCCCGGGACAGGGGTGGCAGATACGCAGTATTTT
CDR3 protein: CASSPGTGVADTQYF

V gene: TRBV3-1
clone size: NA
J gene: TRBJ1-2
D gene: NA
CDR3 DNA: TGTGCCAGCAGCCAAGATATGTCAGGCAAACTTGGCTACACCTTC
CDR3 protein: CASSQDMSGKLGYTF

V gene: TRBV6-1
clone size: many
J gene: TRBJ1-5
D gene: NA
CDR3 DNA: TGTGCCAGCAGTACGGGACCTTATAGCAATCAGCCCCAGCATTTT
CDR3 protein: CASSTGPYSNQPQHF

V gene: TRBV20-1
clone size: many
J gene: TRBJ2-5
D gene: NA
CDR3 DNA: TGCAGTGCACTACCTGGGAATCAAGAGACCCAGTACTTC
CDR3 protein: CSALPGNQETQYF

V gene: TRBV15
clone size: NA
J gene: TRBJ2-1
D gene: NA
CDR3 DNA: TGTGCCACCAGCAGTTTGCGGGAGCAGTTCTTC
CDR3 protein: CATSSLREQFF

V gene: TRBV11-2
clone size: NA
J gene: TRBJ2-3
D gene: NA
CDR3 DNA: TGTGCCAGCAGCCCCCGCACCACAGATACGCAGTATTTT
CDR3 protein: CASSPRTTDTQYF

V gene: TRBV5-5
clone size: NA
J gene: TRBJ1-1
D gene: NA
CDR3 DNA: TGTGCCAGCAGCCTCCGGACAGTTGAAGCTTTCTTT
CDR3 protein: CASSLRTVEAFF

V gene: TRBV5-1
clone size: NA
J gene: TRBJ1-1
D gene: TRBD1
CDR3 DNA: TGCGCCAGCAGCCAGACAGGGGCCACTGAAGCTTTCTTT
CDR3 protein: CASSQTGATEAFF

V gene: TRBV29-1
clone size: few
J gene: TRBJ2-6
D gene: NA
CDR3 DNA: TGCAGCACCCAGCAGGATGGGGCTGGGGCCAACGTCCTGACTTTC
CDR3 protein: CSTQQDGAGANVLTF

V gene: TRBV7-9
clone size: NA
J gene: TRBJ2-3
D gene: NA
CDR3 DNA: TGTGCCAGCAGCAGACTGGACTTCACGGGGGATACGCAGTATTTT
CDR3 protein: CASSRLDFTGDTQYF

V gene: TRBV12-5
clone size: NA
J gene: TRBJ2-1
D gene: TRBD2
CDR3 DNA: TGTGCTAGTGGTTTGGAGGCGGGAGCCTCCTACAATGAGCAGTTCTTC
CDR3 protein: CASGLEAGASYNEQFF

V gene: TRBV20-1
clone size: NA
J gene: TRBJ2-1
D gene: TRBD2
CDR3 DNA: TGCAGTGCTAGAAAAGAAAAGACTAGCGGGAACAATGAGCAGTTCTTC
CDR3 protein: CSARKEKTSGNNEQFF

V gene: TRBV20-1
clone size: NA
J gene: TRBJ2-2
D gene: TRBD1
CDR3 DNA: TGCAGTGCTAGAGATCATCGTGACAGGGGGTTGACCGGGGAGCTGTTTTTT
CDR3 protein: CSARDHRDRGLTGELFF

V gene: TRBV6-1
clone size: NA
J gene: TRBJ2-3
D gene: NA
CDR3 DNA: TGTGCCAGCAGTGAAGCGCTTCGGGTAGCGCTTAGCACAGATACGCAGTATTTT
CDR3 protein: CASSEALRVALSTDTQYF

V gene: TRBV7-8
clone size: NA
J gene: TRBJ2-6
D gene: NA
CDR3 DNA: TGTGCCAGCAGCTTAGCATACTCTGGGGCCAACGTCCTGACTTTC
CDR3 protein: CASSLAYSGANVLTF

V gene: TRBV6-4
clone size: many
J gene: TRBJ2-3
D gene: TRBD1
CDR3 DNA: TGTGCCAGCAGTGAAGGGACAGGGGGCTCAGATACGCAGTATTTT
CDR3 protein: CASSEGTGGSDTQYF

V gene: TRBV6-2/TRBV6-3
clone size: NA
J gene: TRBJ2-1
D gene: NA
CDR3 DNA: TGTGCCAGCACCCTCGGGCTTGAGCAGTTCTTC
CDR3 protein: CASTLGLEQFF

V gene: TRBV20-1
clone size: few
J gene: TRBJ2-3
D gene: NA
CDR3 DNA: TGCAGTGCTAGAGATTTCCGGGAGTATGCAGATACGCAGTATTTT
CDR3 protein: CSARDFREYADTQYF

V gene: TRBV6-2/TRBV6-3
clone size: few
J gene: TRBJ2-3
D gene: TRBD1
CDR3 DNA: TGTGCCAGCAGTTCCCCCGGGACAGAGACAGATACGCAGTATTTT
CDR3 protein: CASSSPGTETDTQYF

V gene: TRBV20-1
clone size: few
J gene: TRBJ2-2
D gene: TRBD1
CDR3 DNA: TGCAGTGCTTCGGGACAGATGAACACCGGGGAGCTGTTTTTT
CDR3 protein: CSASGQMNTGELFF